The sequence of this T cell receptor beta chain was determined in a study of blood T cell repertoires in COVID-19. Study-wide context: COVID-19 samples, acute and convalescent, were from the United States, Italy and Spain.

The junction had 8 bases not matched to a gene; V was cut back by 5 bases and J by 4 bases. Germline CDR1 reads MNHEY; CDR2 reads SMNVEV (reference sequence). The CDR3 contains 15 residues. In the original analysis: Researchers report that nucleated cell counts were estimated from reference gene primer amplification. The repertoire was sequenced with immunoSEQ multiplex PCR; TCRdb's copy has only in-frame clones and lacks some. That table is the source of V, J and clone size, and D and trimming were worked out from the DNA. In the table there are 150,000 to 200,000 clones, 80% to 90% of which are singletons.

V and J are TRBV27 and TRBJ2-1; 7 bases align to TRBD1. The TCR originated in a man aged 45-60 years with active or convalescent COVID-19. The sample taken for sequencing was peripheral blood. As DNA, the CDR3 is TGTGCCAGCAGTATCGACAGGGACCCGTACAATGAGCAGTTCTTC. Translating it yields CASSIDRDPYNEQFF.